The 12 T cell receptor beta chains below were found in one sample sequenced in a study of CXCR3-negative and CXCR3-positive naive CD8 T cells. The authors made the TRB cDNA libraries by 5' RACE using UMI labels. After re-calling the 5' RACE reads, TCRdb lists one entry per CDR3 protein, DNA absent. Its listing shows about 62,000 distinct CDR3 sequences. The sequencing input was naive CXCR3- CD8+ T cells from blood. The subset is: CD45RO-CCR7+CD27+CD95- naive CD8+ T cells lacking CXCR3 (TNR3-). These TCRs come from a human donor in good health. Some clones in this sample may be carry-over from other donors' samples.

The genes are TRBV7-9 and TRBJ2-1; the D gene TCRdb calls, TRBD1, cannot be checked with no DNA. CDR3 length: 13 residues. Germline-derived CDR1 and CDR2 are SEHNR and FQNEAQ (reference sequence). CDR3: CASSLDSYNEQFF.

This chain connects TRBV29-1 to TRBJ1-2; TCRdb names TRBD1, which stays unverified in the absence of DNA. CDR1 is SQVTM and CDR2 is ANQGSEA in the germline V gene. There are 13 residues in the CDR3. The CDR3 region is CSVWTGGKDGYTF.

The chain links TRBV7-9 to TRBJ1-1; with no DNA, the TCRdb D assignment of TRBD1 cannot be verified. From germline, CDR1 is SEHNR and CDR2 FQNEAQ (reference sequence). The CDR3 contains 15 residues. CDR3 sequence reads: CASSGWTGGETEAFF. Drawing the rest from reference TRBV7-9 and TRBJ1-1, the complete variable domain is DTGVSQNPRHKITKRGQNVTFRCDPISEHNRLYWYRQTLGQGPEFLTYFQNEAQLEKSRLLSDRFSAERPKGSFSTLEIQRTEQGDSAMYLCASSGWTGGETEAFFGQGTRLTVV.

The CDR3 region is CASSLGLGVYF. The V call is TRBV11-2, the J call TRBJ2-5; checking the TCRdb D call of TRBD2 is not possible without DNA. The CDR3 covers 11 residues. Germline V gene data show CDR1 as SGHAT and CDR2 as FQNNGV.

V usage is TRBV28 and J usage is TRBJ2-7; the D gene TCRdb calls, TRBD2, cannot be checked with no DNA. Germline CDR1 reads MDHEN; CDR2 reads SYDVKM. CDR3 length equals 14 residues. The CDR3 is CASSFFAGAYEQYF.

The chain links TRBV5-6 to TRBJ1-2; TCRdb's D call of TRBD1 is untestable without DNA. The CDR3 is 14 residues long. Looked up from germline, CDR1 is SGHDT and CDR2 is YYEEEE. CDR3 residues: CASSSFGAGYGYTF.

The J gene is TRBJ2-5, the V gene TRBV28; TCRdb proposes TRBD2, but this gene call is untestable without DNA. The CDR3 extends over 19 amino acids. CDR1 and CDR2 (germline): MDHEN, SYDVKM. Here the CDR3 reads CASSFPSELSGTAKETQYF.

The CDR3 here is CASSQEGLTYEQYF. V usage is TRBV14 and J usage is TRBJ2-7; the TCRdb call, TRBD2, lacks DNA for checking. The CDR3 has 14 residues. CDR1 is SGHDN, CDR2 FVKESK, per germline.

The chain is built from TRBV7-9 and TRBJ2-7; TCRdb's D call, TRBD1, is unchecked because there is no DNA. Germline CDR1 is SEHNR and CDR2 is FQNEAQ (reference sequence). This CDR3 region has 16 residues. This chain's CDR3 is CASSLSPGTGFGEQYF.

This chain joins TRBV2 and TRBJ2-3; no DNA is available, so the TRBD2 call from TCRdb remains unchecked. Germline values: CDR1 SNHLY, CDR2 FYNNEI. The CDR3 is made up of 15 amino acids. This chain's CDR3 is CASSELAGTTDTQYF. Full variable domain (remainder filled in from reference TRBV2 and TRBJ2-3): EPEVTQTPSHQVTQMGQEVILRCVPISNHLYFYWYRQILGQKVEFLVSFYNNEISEKSEIFDDQFSVERPDGSNFTLKIRSTKLEDSAMYFCASSELAGTTDTQYFGPGTRLTVL.

The rearrangement uses TRBV6-5 and TRBJ2-5. From germline, CDR1 is MNHEY and CDR2 SVGAGI. CDR3 length equals 14 residues. The CDR3 sequence is CASSYSKAVETQYF.

The chain links TRBV7-6 to TRBJ1-1; TCRdb's assignment of TRBD1 cannot be checked, as there is no DNA. This CDR3 region has 15 residues. Germline CDR1 is SGHVS and CDR2 is FNYEAQ. CDR3 in amino acids: CASSLAQGASTEAFF.